This T cell receptor beta chain was captured by sequencing in a study of cytomegalovirus exposure and HLA in healthy donors. Findings of the study overall: A later analysis found common viral pathogens apparently linked to several of the most significant clusters. The HLA-A and HLA-B alleles of most subjects were reportedly predicted accurately from TCR beta sequences.

Of note for this clone: The antigen is not known.

Use of 60 Vbeta and 13 Jbeta primers characterized the PCR. Here immunoSEQ multiplex PCR was the method, and the copy in TCRdb shows in-frame clones only, minus some. Among approximately 100,000 clones listed, 60% to 70% were seen once. V trimming: 4 bases; J trimming: 0 bases; junction bases outside the gene matches: 25. Looked up from germline, CDR1 is SGHRS and CDR2 is YFSETQ. The CDR3 has 23 residues. This rearrangement joins TRBV5-1 to TRBJ1-4, with TRBD1 identical over 9 bases. What was sequenced was PBMCs. The sequence was collected from a woman aged 45-65 years in good health and CMV-seronegative. CDR3 protein: CASSPGGQGRPSSFLATNEKLFF. CDR3 nucleotide sequence: TGCGCCAGCAGCCCCGGGGGACAGGGTCGGCCCTCTTCTTTCCTAGCAACTAATGAAAAACTGTTTTTT.